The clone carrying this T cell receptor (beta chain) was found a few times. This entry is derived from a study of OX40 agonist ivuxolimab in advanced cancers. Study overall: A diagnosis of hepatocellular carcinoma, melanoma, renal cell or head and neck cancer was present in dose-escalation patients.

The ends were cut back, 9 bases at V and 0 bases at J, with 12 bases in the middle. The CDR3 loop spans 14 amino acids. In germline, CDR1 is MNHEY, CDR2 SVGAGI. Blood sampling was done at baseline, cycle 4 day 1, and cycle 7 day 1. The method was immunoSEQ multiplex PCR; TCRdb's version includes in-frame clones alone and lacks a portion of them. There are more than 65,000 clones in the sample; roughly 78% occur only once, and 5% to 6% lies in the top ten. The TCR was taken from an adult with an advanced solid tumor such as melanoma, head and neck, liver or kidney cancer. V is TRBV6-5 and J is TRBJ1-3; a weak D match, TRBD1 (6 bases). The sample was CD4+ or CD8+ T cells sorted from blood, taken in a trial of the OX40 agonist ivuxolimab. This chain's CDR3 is CASARDISGNTIYF. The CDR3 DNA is TGTGCCAGTGCCCGGGACATCTCTGGAAACACCATATATTTT.